A selection of T cell receptor beta chains follows, all from one sample in a study of blood T cell repertoires in COVID-19. Sequenced by immunoSEQ multiplex PCR; TCRdb stores in-frame clones only, minus some. Among some 300,000 clones listed, about 91% were seen once. Sequencing input: peripheral blood. All receptors come from a woman aged 30 to 39 who had recovered from COVID-19. The CDR3 runs from the conserved cysteine through the conserved F or W. The size field is filled for only some rows; it gives once, few, many or a size class.

size: .; length: 15; J: TRBJ2-1; V: TRBV23-1; CDR3: CASSHPGQGSNEQFF
size: few; length: 14; J: TRBJ2-2; V: TRBV7-6; CDR3: CASSLWRGGGELFF
size: .; length: 13; J: TRBJ1-1; V: TRBV11-2; CDR3: CASSSQMNTEAFF
size: .; length: 15; J: TRBJ2-1; V: TRBV18; CDR3: CASSPGTGWDSEQFF
size: .; length: 15; J: TRBJ2-3; V: TRBV5-4; CDR3: CASSRRQGATDTQYF
size: .; length: 16; J: TRBJ2-3; V: TRBV7-2; CDR3: CASSSPGTASTDTQYF
size: once; length: 14; J: TRBJ2-7; V: TRBV27; CDR3: CASRPLDSTYEQYF
size: once; length: 17; J: TRBJ1-2; V: TRBV24-1; CDR3: CATSDSTGAGVNYGYTF
size: few; length: 17; J: TRBJ1-2; V: TRBV11-2; CDR3: CASSPNRGQGVFYGYTF
size: .; length: 13; J: TRBJ2-5; V: TRBV5-1; CDR3: CASSSQASETQYF
size: many; length: 13; J: TRBJ2-1; V: TRBV5-1; CDR3: CASSLGGYNEQFF
size: .; length: 15; J: TRBJ2-7; V: TRBV9; CDR3: CASSVGPGGTYEQYF
size: .; length: 12; J: TRBJ2-1; V: TRBV30; CDR3: CAWSVLANEQFF
size: .; length: 15; J: TRBJ2-3; V: TRBV6-2/TRBV6-3; CDR3: CASSTGLGLTDTQYF
size: .; length: 17; J: TRBJ2-3; V: TRBV27; CDR3: CASSPQLAGGQADTQYF
size: .; length: 12; J: TRBJ1-1; V: TRBV3-1/TRBV3-2; CDR3: CASSPEGLEAFF
size: .; length: 17; J: TRBJ2-1; V: TRBV7-8; CDR3: CASSQRPTGGAYNEQFF
size: .; length: 14; J: TRBJ1-2; V: TRBV5-1; CDR3: CASSLGAGAYGYTF
size: .; length: 15; J: TRBJ1-5; V: TRBV6-5; CDR3: CASRLTGASNQPQHF
size: .; length: 17; J: TRBJ2-1; V: TRBV11-2; CDR3: CASSYVGGLSSYNEQFF
size: .; length: 15; J: TRBJ1-1; V: TRBV18; CDR3: CASSPGGGRTTEAFF
size: .; length: 13; J: TRBJ1-2; V: TRBV28; CDR3: CASSLDWPYGYTF
size: .; length: 17; J: TRBJ2-3; V: TRBV19; CDR3: CASSPRLAGDYTDTQYF
size: .; length: 15; J: TRBJ2-1; V: TRBV7-3; CDR3: CASSSDKNRAGEQFF
size: .; length: 13; J: TRBJ1-5; V: TRBV12-3/TRBV12-4; CDR3: CASSRGQNQPQHF
size: .; length: 19; J: TRBJ1-5; V: TRBV27; CDR3: CASQWGGTGEAFENQPQHF
size: .; length: 13; J: TRBJ1-6; V: TRBV28; CDR3: CATESQGRGPLHF
size: .; length: 16; J: TRBJ1-4; V: TRBV5-1; CDR3: CASSQGDRGANEKLFF
size: few; length: 16; J: TRBJ2-7; V: TRBV7-3; CDR3: CASSLRPRLTPYEQYF
size: .; length: 13; J: TRBJ1-1; V: TRBV7-9; CDR3: CASSTQMNTEAFF
size: .; length: 15; J: TRBJ1-3; V: TRBV2; CDR3: CASSLPTGPGNTIYF
size: .; length: 15; J: TRBJ1-2; V: TRBV6-5; CDR3: CASSYLGQGADGYTF
size: once; length: 14; J: TRBJ1-5; V: TRBV7-2; CDR3: CASSLQGGNQPQHF
size: .; length: 14; J: TRBJ2-5; V: TRBV9; CDR3: CASSVGGWEETQYF
size: few; length: 14; J: TRBJ1-6; V: TRBV9; CDR3: CASSVGTKPAPLHF
size: .; length: 13; J: TRBJ1-1; V: TRBV2; CDR3: CASSEQSRTEAFF
size: .; length: 13; J: TRBJ1-1; V: TRBV30; CDR3: CAWSELYNTEAFF
size: .; length: 13; J: TRBJ1-1; V: TRBV28; CDR3: CASSWDRYTEAFF
size: .; length: 15; J: TRBJ2-5; V: TRBV5-5; CDR3: CASSPLPGGSETQYF
size: .; length: 15; J: TRBJ2-3; V: TRBV4-2; CDR3: CASSQDQGLRGTQYF
size: .; length: 15; J: TRBJ1-6; V: TRBV19; CDR3: CASSGLRTGNSPLHF
size: few; length: 15; J: TRBJ2-3; V: TRBV27; CDR3: CASSAGLAGADTQYF
size: .; length: 16; J: TRBJ2-1; V: TRBV4-1; CDR3: CASSPPGLAGGNEQFF
size: .; length: 21; J: TRBJ2-1; V: TRBV24-1; CDR3: CATSDLKGLAGGRWEDGEQFF
size: .; length: 17; J: TRBJ2-3; V: TRBV5-6; CDR3: CASSLGGTSGGRDTQYF
size: .; length: 14; J: TRBJ2-7; V: TRBV18; CDR3: CASSPGQGLDEQYF
size: .; length: 18; J: TRBJ1-1; V: TRBV7-9; CDR3: CASSLVLDRGRLSTEAFF
size: .; length: 15; J: TRBJ2-3; V: TRBV7-8; CDR3: CASSLDRRYTDTQYF
size: .; length: 11; J: TRBJ2-5; V: TRBV20-1; CDR3: CSARHGETQYF
size: .; length: 15; J: TRBJ2-1; V: TRBV19; CDR3: CASRKRGGSYNEQFF
size: .; length: 10; J: TRBJ1-1; V: TRBV20-1; CDR3: CSVAGAEAFF
size: .; length: 15; J: TRBJ2-5; V: TRBV24-1; CDR3: CATSDWDSTGETQYF
size: .; length: 12; J: TRBJ2-7; V: TRBV11-2; CDR3: CASSLDRREQYF
size: .; length: 17; J: TRBJ1-2; V: TRBV5-1; CDR3: CASSLDTGIHDGYGYTF
size: .; length: 15; J: TRBJ2-1; V: TRBV7-2; CDR3: CASSWTSGGLNEQFF
size: .; length: 13; J: TRBJ1-6; V: TRBV5-1; CDR3: CASREERVRALHF
size: .; length: 14; J: TRBJ2-5; V: TRBV3-1/TRBV3-2; CDR3: CASSQGGGEETQYF
size: once; length: 13; J: TRBJ1-1; V: TRBV29-1; CDR3: CSVVRLWNTEAFF
size: .; length: 13; J: TRBJ1-6; V: TRBV5-1; CDR3: CASSKGQFEPLHF